The 17 T cell receptor beta chains below were found in one sample sequenced in a study of T cells expressing NK-cell markers. TCRdb re-called the 5' RACE reads and catalogs CDR3 proteins one per entry, DNA excluded. The table lists some 110,000 distinct CDR3 sequences, with approximately 18% in the top ten. Input material: blood T cells: a sorted CD56 or NKG2C T cell subset, CD4+ or CD8+ T cells, or bulk PBMC T cells (not recorded which). The receptors derive from a woman between 18 and 69 years old in good health.

The chain is built from TRBV20-1 and TRBJ1-2; TCRdb indicates TRBD1, and absent DNA this call remains unverified. The CDR3 has 16 residues. Looked up from germline, CDR1 is DFQATT and CDR2 is SNEGSKA (reference sequence). The CDR3 loop reads CSARDGTGPSGYGYTF.

The rearrangement uses TRBV30 and TRBJ1-6. CDR1 is GTSNPN, CDR2 SVGIG, per germline (reference sequence). The length of the CDR3 is 12 residues. The chain's CDR3 is CAWTVDNSPLHF.

The chain employs TRBV7-3 and TRBJ2-2; without DNA, the TCRdb call of TRBD1 cannot be checked. The CDR3 length is 19 residues. CDR1 is SGHTA and CDR2 is FQGTGA in the germline V gene. CDR3 loop: CASSPEYGTGRFRTGELFF.

The chain joins TRBV3-1 to TRBJ2-3. The CDR3 runs to 12 residues. Looked up from germline, CDR1 is LGHDT and CDR2 is YNNKEL (reference sequence). The CDR3 sequence is CASSLVSDTQYF.

This chain connects TRBV7-2 to TRBJ2-1. Germline-derived CDR1 and CDR2 are SGHTA and FQGNSA. CDR3 length equals 12 residues. The CDR3 region is CASLDGYNEQFF.

The chain has TRBV15 and TRBJ2-5; the TCRdb call, TRBD1, lacks DNA for checking. Germline V CDR1 and CDR2: LNHNV, YYDKDF (reference sequence). The CDR3 runs to 17 residues. The CDR3 sequence: CATSRSRGDEYQETQYF.

The chain is built from TRBV28 and TRBJ1-4; TCRdb gives TRBD1 as the D gene, but with no DNA this cannot be confirmed. This CDR3 is 15 amino acids long. In germline, CDR1 is MDHEN, CDR2 SYDVKM. CDR3 in amino acids: CASNIQGLGGEKLFF.

The chain joins TRBV29-1 to TRBJ1-2; absent DNA, TCRdb's TRBD1 call cannot be checked. Germline V lookup: CDR1 SQVTM, CDR2 ANQGSEA. The CDR3 consists of 13 residues. CDR3 protein: CSVEQGTNYGYTF.

This sequence joins TRBV27 and TRBJ1-2; TCRdb reports TRBD1, a call that lacks DNA to check it against. From germline, CDR1 is MNHEY and CDR2 SMNVEV (reference sequence). The CDR3 consists of 15 residues. The CDR3: CASTPRGEPAVGYTF.

The chain links TRBV4-3 to TRBJ2-2; TCRdb indicates TRBD1, and absent DNA this call remains unverified. Germline assignment: CDR1 LGHNA and CDR2 YSLEER. The CDR3 runs to 15 residues. The CDR3 protein is CASNTRDSNTGELFF.

This chain links TRBV4-1 with TRBJ2-1; the D call from TCRdb, TRBD2, cannot be confirmed without DNA. Germline V gene data show CDR1 as MGHRA and CDR2 as YSYEKL. This CDR3 contains 16 residues. This chain's CDR3 is CASSQGLAGGEGEQFF.

This chain connects TRBV20-1 to TRBJ2-7; TCRdb's D call of TRBD2 is untestable without DNA. The CDR3 loop spans 15 amino acids. CDR1 DFQATT and CDR2 SNEGSKA come from the germline V gene (reference sequence). CDR3: CSARGSSGSPYEQYF.

The J gene is TRBJ2-7, the V gene TRBV29-1; as DNA is missing, the TRBD2 call by TCRdb cannot be tested. CDR3 length: 14 residues. Germline CDR1 is SQVTM and CDR2 is ANQGSEA. CDR3 loop: CSVTRGLSPYEQYF.

This chain links TRBV2 with TRBJ2-3; TCRdb's D call of TRBD2 is untestable without DNA. Germline lookup yields CDR1 SNHLY and CDR2 FYNNEI. This CDR3 contains 17 residues. The CDR3: CASSEAPRALLTDTQYF.

The chain links TRBV19 to TRBJ2-1. The CDR3 has 11 residues. The germline V gene has CDR1 LNHDA and CDR2 SQIVND (reference sequence). The CDR3 protein is CASSIAGVLFF.

The chain combines TRBV27 with TRBJ2-3; there is no DNA to check the TCRdb D call of TRBD2. The CDR3 contains 16 residues. Germline V gives CDR1 MNHEY, CDR2 SMNVEV (reference sequence). The CDR3 reads CASSPMASGATDTQYF.

The rearrangement links TRBV7-9 to TRBJ1-3. The CDR3 consists of 14 residues. Germline lookup yields CDR1 SEHNR and CDR2 FQNEAQ (reference sequence). CDR3 residues: CASYGAPAGNTIYF. Using reference TRBV7-9 and TRBJ1-3 for the parts outside the CDR3, the full variable domain is DTGVSQNPRHKITKRGQNVTFRCDPISEHNRLYWYRQTLGQGPEFLTYFQNEAQLEKSRLLSDRFSAERPKGSFSTLEIQRTEQGDSAMYLCASYGAPAGNTIYFGEGSWLTVV.